This T cell receptor beta chain was sequenced in a study of blood T cell repertoires in COVID-19. This clone was counted a single time. In the original analysis: Reference gene primers were amplified, and this amplification served to estimate nucleated cell counts. Some clones are missing from TCRdb's copy, which holds only in-frame ones; the method was immunoSEQ multiplex PCR. Clonal size and the V and J genes are those of that table, whereas D and trimming came from the DNA. The table shows about 31,000 clones, with around 90% occurring only once. The V gene's germline CDR1 is WSHSY and CDR2 SAAADI. This CDR3 is 15 amino acids long. V shed 4 bases and J 1 base; nucleotides not matched to a gene: 4.

The chain has TRBV10-2 and TRBJ1-1, with 9 bases aligning to TRBD1. This TCR was sampled from a human donor in a cohort sampled during active COVID-19. Sequenced material: peripheral blood. CDR3 sequence reads: CASSGPDRGNTEAFF. Written as DNA, the CDR3 is TGCGCCAGCAGTGGACCGGACAGGGGGAACACTGAAGCTTTCTTT.